This TCR beta chain was captured by sequencing in a study of blood T cells in healthy people across ages. Then a second PCR, running roughly 7 to 11 cycles, was carried out with a sample-barcoded 5' primer and a J-beta primer mix. A template-switch adaptor that had 12 random nucleotides put a tag on each cDNA molecule. Via MiXCR, TCRdb re-called the 5' RACE reads, giving one row per CDR3 protein. The sample has some 700,000 distinct CDR3 sequences, 22% seen once. Healthy Russian Caucasian donors spanned ages about 6 to 100 years. PBMCs, at least 6 million per sample, were isolated. This clonotype occurred a few times. The sample comprised blood. The sequence was obtained from a man between 65 and 85 years old in good health.

The CDR3 spells CATSATKNTEAFF. The CDR3 region has the DNA TGTGCCACCAGCGCGACAAAGAACACTGAAGCTTTCTTT. The V and J genes are TRBV15 and TRBJ1-1; D is uncertain. This CDR3 region has 13 residues. Trimming shortened V by 5 bases and J by 1 base, and 8 bases separated the two germline ends. CDR1 and CDR2 from the germline V gene are LNHNV and YYDKDF (reference sequence).